This T cell receptor (beta chain) was observed in a study of T-cell memory formation after mild COVID-19. This clonotype came up a few times. No antigen is known for it. Germline V gives CDR1 MNHNY, CDR2 SVGAGI (reference sequence). V was clipped by 0 bases and J by 0 bases, with 14 bases between them. This CDR3 contains 17 residues. One entry per CDR3 protein, called by TCRdb with MiXCR from the 5' RACE reads. The sample holds approximately 150,000 distinct CDR3 sequences; about 6.1% are singletons and the top ten take roughly 1.9%. General study points: Clones that contracted clustered mainly in CM and EM if CD4+ and in EMRA if CD8+.

This clonotype was obtained from an adult woman who had mild COVID-19 (a few samples of this study predate the infection). Cell type and time point are not known. The specimen was PBMCs or a T cell subset sorted from them (not recorded which). The rearrangement uses TRBV6-6 and TRBJ1-2, with D unclear. CDR3 protein: CASSYSRPDPPNYGYTF. CDR3 coding DNA: TGTGCCAGCAGTTACTCAAGGCCAGACCCCCCTAACTATGGCTACACCTTC.